These 17 T cell receptor beta chains originate from one sample sequenced in a study of blood T cell repertoires in COVID-19 (TCRdb year 2020). Libraries were made using the immunoSEQ multiplex PCR assay. In TCRdb, the immuneACCESS table is reduced to in-frame sequences with V and J assigned. These tables do not hold every clone; where another copy was compared, an unresolved V gene accounts for under half, and the others remain unexplained. The sample yields about 270,000 clones; 86% were counted once. Roughly 3% of the sample rests with the top ten. Sequencing used PBMCs or T cells enriched from blood (not recorded which). Receptor source: a woman younger than 35 who had recovered from COVID-19.

J is TRBJ2-7 and V is TRBV6-1; D is unresolved. Per the germline V gene, CDR1 is MNHNS and CDR2 is SASEGT. There are 13 residues in the CDR3. V was cut by 0 bases and J by 3 bases, with 6 bases left in between. CDR3 region: CASSEAGLYEQYF. CDR3 nucleotide sequence: TGTGCCAGCAGTGAAGCTGGCCTCTACGAGCAGTACTTC.

This clone was observed a few times. The chain recombines TRBV5-1 with TRBJ1-2; D may be TRBD1 (6 bases). CDR1 is SGHRS, CDR2 YFSETQ, per germline. V was clipped by 2 bases and J by 4 bases, with 9 bases between them. This CDR3 comprises 13 residues. CDR3 nucleotide sequence: TGCGCCAGCAGCTTAGGGGGTAGCTATGGCTACACCTTC. Its translation is CASSLGGSYGYTF. Complete variable domain (other parts from reference TRBV5-1 and TRBJ1-2): KAGVTQTPRYLIKTRGQQVTLSCSPISGHRSVSWYQQTPGQGLQFLFEYFSETQRNKGNFPGRFSGRQFSNSRSEMNVSTLELGDSALYLCASSLGGSYGYTFGSGTRLTVV.

CDR3 nucleotide sequence: TGTGCCACCAGCAGAGATTTGGACAGGGTGCTTGATGGCTACACCTTC. This translates into CATSRDLDRVLDGYTF. This chain uses TRBV15 with TRBJ1-2; the match to TRBD1 covers 8 bases. J was trimmed by 6 bases and V by 0 bases; bases with no gene match: 9. This CDR3 is built from 16 residues. Germline-derived CDR1 and CDR2 are LNHNV and YYDKDF (reference sequence).

With regard to this clone: Other nucleotide sequences from this sample produce the same CDR3. The V gene is TRBV5-6, the J gene TRBJ1-1; a weak D match, TRBD1 (5 bases). V was trimmed by 0 bases and J by 0 bases, leaving 6 bases between them. The CDR3 length is 14 residues. The germline V gene encodes CDR1 SGHDT and CDR2 YYEEEE. CDR3 amino acids: CASSLAGMNTEAFF. In DNA form, the CDR3 reads TGTGCCAGCAGCTTGGCAGGGATGAACACTGAAGCTTTCTTT.

The chain employs TRBV30 and TRBJ2-1; 10 nucleotides agree with TRBD2. The CDR3 has 18 amino acids. J was trimmed by 2 bases and V by 5 bases; bases with no gene match: 15. Germline loops: CDR1 GTSNPN, CDR2 SVGIG (reference sequence). In nucleotides, the CDR3 is TGTGCCTGGCTGACCGGGACTAGCGTTAGGGTACCCTACAATGAGCAGTTCTTC. This gives the protein CAWLTGTSVRVPYNEQFF.

This chain joins TRBV6-6 and TRBJ2-7; 10 nucleotides match TRBD2. Germline assignment: CDR1 MNHNY and CDR2 SVGAGI (reference sequence). The CDR3 is 15 residues long. The J segment lost 1 base and the V segment lost 0 bases, leaving 0 bases of the junction unmatched. The CDR3 DNA is TGTGCCAGCAGTTACTCGGGACTAGCGTCCTACGAGCAGTACTTC. Its protein is CASSYSGLASYEQYF.

This clone appeared a single time. The chain is built from TRBV27 and TRBJ1-1; D is ambiguous. V shed 6 bases and J shed 1 base, with 6 bases lying between them. The CDR3 is 12 residues long. CDR1 is MNHEY, CDR2 SMNVEV, per germline (reference sequence). CDR3 bases: TGTGCCAGCAGCCCGGGGAACACTGAAGCTTTCTTT. Protein sequence: CASSPGNTEAFF.

This clone was counted only a few times. The chain is built from TRBV2 and TRBJ2-7, with 11 bases matching TRBD2. CDR3 length: 15 residues. The germline V gene has CDR1 SNHLY and CDR2 FYNNEI. Unmatched junction bases numbered 7, after V lost 6 bases and J lost 3 bases. The CDR3 bases are TGTGCCAGCAGAATAGCGGGAGGGTCGAGCTACGAGCAGTACTTC. Its translation: CASRIAGGSSYEQYF.

This chain joins TRBV6-4 and TRBJ2-1, with 9 nucleotides matching TRBD2. V was clipped by 0 bases and J by 3 bases; unmatched bases: 0. Germline assignment: CDR1 MRHNA and CDR2 SNTAGT. The CDR3 is 15 amino acids. The CDR3 here is CASSDSLAGYNEQFF. CDR3 coding DNA: TGTGCCAGCAGTGACTCACTAGCGGGCTACAATGAGCAGTTCTTC.

The V gene is TRBV7-3, the J gene TRBJ1-2; 9 nucleotides match TRBD1. This CDR3 region has 15 residues. The germline V gene has CDR1 SGHTA and CDR2 FQGTGA. V was clipped by 2 bases and J by 6 bases; unmatched bases: 7. The chain's CDR3 is CASSLGTDRGDGYTF. The CDR3 DNA sequence: TGTGCCAGCAGCTTAGGGACCGACAGGGGGGATGGCTACACCTTC.

The J gene is TRBJ1-1, the V gene TRBV5-3; D perhaps matches TRBD1 (6 bases). TRBV5-3 is assigned to the ORF class and has an uncertain function. CDR3 length: 16 amino acids. V was shortened by 4 bases and J by 0 bases, with 16 bases between the two germline ends. CDR3 amino acids: CARSAESGVLNTEAFF. Written as DNA, the CDR3 is TGTGCCAGAAGCGCTGAATCAGGGGTCCTGAACACTGAAGCTTTCTTT.

V is TRBV7-3 and J is TRBJ1-6; 7 bases line up with TRBD1. CDR3 length equals 15 residues. Trimming removed 5 bases from V and 8 bases from J; junction bases left unmatched: 9. Germline loops: CDR1 SGHTA, CDR2 FQGTGA. The CDR3 bases are TGTGCCAGCAGCCCCCGGACAGGCCCGGATTCACCCCTCCACTTT. It specifies CASSPRTGPDSPLHF.

The V call is TRBV29-1, the J call TRBJ1-1, with D unresolved. CDR1 and CDR2 from the germline V gene are SQVTM and ANQGSEA. There are 15 residues in the CDR3. V lost 5 bases and J 1 base, leaving 17 bases between the germline ends. CDR3 nucleotide sequence: TGCAGCGTTAGAATTGGCGGAGGAGGGAACACTGAAGCTTTCTTT. It specifies CSVRIGGGGNTEAFF.

The DNA of the CDR3 is TGTGCCAGCAGCGCCCAACAGGGTTGGCAAGGCTACACCTTC. Translated: CASSAQQGWQGYTF. The chain is built from TRBV5-6 and TRBJ1-2; possibly TRBD1 for D (6 bases). Germline V CDR1 and CDR2: SGHDT, YYEEEE. V was clipped by 4 bases and J by 8 bases, with 18 bases between them. There are 14 residues in the CDR3.

This clone was detected a few times. CDR3 sequence: CASTGTGGWDYGYTF. As DNA, the CDR3 is TGTGCCAGCACCGGGACAGGGGGCTGGGACTATGGCTACACCTTC. The chain couples TRBV28 to TRBJ1-2; the match to TRBD1 covers 12 bases. Germline trimming cut 7 bases from V and 3 bases from J; bases unmatched to any gene: 6. Germline CDR1 MDHEN, CDR2 SYDVKM. This CDR3 comprises 15 residues.

The chain carries TRBV30 and TRBJ1-4; 9 bases agree with TRBD1. Germline assignment: CDR1 GTSNPN and CDR2 SVGIG (reference sequence). This CDR3 has 13 residues. As DNA, the CDR3 is TGTGCTTACCGGGACAGGGAAAAAGAAAAACTGTTTTTT. The encoded protein is CAYRDREKEKLFF.

This clone showed up just a few times. The J gene is TRBJ1-5, the V gene TRBV5-5; the D gene is possibly TRBD1 (5 bases). V shed 0 bases and J shed 5 bases, with 15 bases lying between them. Germline V gene sequence: CDR1 SGHKS, CDR2 YYEKEE (reference sequence). The CDR3 covers 16 residues. The CDR3 nucleotides read TGTGCCAGCAGCTTGGTTGGCACCCTAGGGGATCAGCCCCAGCATTTT. Amino acid sequence: CASSLVGTLGDQPQHF.